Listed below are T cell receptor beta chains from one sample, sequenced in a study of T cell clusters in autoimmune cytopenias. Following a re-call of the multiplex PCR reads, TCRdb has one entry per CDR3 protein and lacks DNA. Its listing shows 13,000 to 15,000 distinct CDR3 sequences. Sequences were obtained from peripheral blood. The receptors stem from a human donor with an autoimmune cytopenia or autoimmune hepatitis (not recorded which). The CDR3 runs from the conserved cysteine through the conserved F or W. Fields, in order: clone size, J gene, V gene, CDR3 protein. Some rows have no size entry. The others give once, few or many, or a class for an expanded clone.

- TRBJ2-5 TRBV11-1 CASSLVLAREGGKTQYF
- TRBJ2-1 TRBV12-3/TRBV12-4 CASSYATSAPYNEQFF
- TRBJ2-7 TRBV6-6 CASSSRPGAISYEQYF
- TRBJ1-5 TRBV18 CASSPGASNQPQHF
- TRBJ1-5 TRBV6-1 CASRKDRVSNQPQHF
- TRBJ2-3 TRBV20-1 CSANKREETSTDTQYF
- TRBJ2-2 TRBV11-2 CASSLGAGLNTGELFF
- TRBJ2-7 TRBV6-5 CASSPPRGSEQYF
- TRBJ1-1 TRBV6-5 CASRAQQVNTEAFF
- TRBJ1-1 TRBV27 CSSRRTAGEAFF
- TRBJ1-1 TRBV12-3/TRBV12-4 CASSAGRIGTEAFF
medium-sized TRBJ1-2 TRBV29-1 CSVVQGNYGYTF
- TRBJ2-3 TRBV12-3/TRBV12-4 CASSLGGGAADTQYF
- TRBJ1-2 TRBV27 CASGGGGLNYGYTF
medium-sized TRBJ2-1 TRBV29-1 CSVEGQGARNEQFF
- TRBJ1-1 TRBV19 CASSIAPGEGTEAFF
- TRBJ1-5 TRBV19 CASSLVERRNQPQHF
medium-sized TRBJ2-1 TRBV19 CASSLLTSGGTEQFF
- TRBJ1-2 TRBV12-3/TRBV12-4 CASSRKGQGELYGYTF
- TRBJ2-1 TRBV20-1 CSAREGAAPYNEQFF
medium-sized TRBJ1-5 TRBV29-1 CSVGGSNQPQHF
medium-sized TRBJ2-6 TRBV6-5 CASRTFGANVLTF
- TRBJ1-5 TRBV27 CASSLLAGQNQPQHF
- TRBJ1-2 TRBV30 CAWSFTGPYGYTF
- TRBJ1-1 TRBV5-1 CASSLSPGLMNTEAFF
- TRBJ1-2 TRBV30 CAWSLGTVVYNGYTF
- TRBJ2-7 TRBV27 CASSLSVLPQYEQYF
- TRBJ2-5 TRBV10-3 CASSFIAGDGETQYF
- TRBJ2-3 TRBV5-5 CASSFGMLAGLNTQYF
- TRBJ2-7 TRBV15 CATSIARDGPYEQYF
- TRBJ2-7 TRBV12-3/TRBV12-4 CASTEDRAHEQYF
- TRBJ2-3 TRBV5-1 CASSLVQLADTQYF